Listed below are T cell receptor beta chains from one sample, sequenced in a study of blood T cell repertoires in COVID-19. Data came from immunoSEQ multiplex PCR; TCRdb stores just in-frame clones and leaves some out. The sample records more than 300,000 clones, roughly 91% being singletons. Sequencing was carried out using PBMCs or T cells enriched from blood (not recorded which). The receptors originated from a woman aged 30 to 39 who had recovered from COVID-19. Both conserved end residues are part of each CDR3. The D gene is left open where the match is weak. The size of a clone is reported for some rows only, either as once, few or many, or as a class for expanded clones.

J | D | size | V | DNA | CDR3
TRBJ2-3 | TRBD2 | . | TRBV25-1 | TGTGCCAGCAGTGAATCGGGGGGGGTTTTCACAGATACGCAGTATTTT | CASSESGGVFTDTQYF
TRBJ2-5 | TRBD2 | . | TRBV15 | TGTGCCACCAGCAGTATTAGCGGGAGGTCGGAGACCCAGTACTTC | CATSSISGRSETQYF
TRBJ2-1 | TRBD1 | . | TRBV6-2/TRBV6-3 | TGTGCCAGCAGCCGCGGACAGGGTTGGTACAATGAGCAGTTCTTC | CASSRGQGWYNEQFF
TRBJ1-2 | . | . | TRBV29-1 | TGCAGCGTTGCACAGATAAACTATGGCTACACCTTC | CSVAQINYGYTF
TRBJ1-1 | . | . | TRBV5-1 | TGCGCCAGCAGCTTTGGACAGTCGAACACTGAAGCTTTCTTT | CASSFGQSNTEAFF
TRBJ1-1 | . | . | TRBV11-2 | TGTGCCAGCAGCATCCCTGAAAGCAGGGGCTGGTTGGGGAACACTGAAGCTTTCTTT | CASSIPESRGWLGNTEAFF
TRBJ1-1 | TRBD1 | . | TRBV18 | TGTGCCAGCTCACTCGGACTTGGACAGGGACAGAACACTGAAGCTTTCTTT | CASSLGLGQGQNTEAFF
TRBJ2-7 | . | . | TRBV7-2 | TGTGCCAGCAGCTTACAGGGTCACTCCTACGAGCAGTACTTC | CASSLQGHSYEQYF
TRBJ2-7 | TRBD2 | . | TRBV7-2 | TGTGCCAGCAGCCAGCTGGTCATAGCGGGAGGAGGCGAGCAGTACTTC | CASSQLVIAGGGEQYF
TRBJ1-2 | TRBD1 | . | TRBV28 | TGTGCCAGCAGTGCCGCGGGACAGGGGGCTTCTGGCTACACCTTC | CASSAAGQGASGYTF
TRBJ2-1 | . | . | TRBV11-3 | TGTGCCAGCAGCTTAGGTGGCCTCCAGCGGGCCGGCTACAATGAGCAGTTCTTC | CASSLGGLQRAGYNEQFF
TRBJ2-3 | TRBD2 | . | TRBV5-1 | TGCGCCAGCAGCTTGGCCGAGGGAGGGCCAGATACGCAGTATTTT | CASSLAEGGPDTQYF
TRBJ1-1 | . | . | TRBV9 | TGTGCCAGCAGCCTCCATTCTGGGAGTCCGAACACTGAAGCTTTCTTT | CASSLHSGSPNTEAFF
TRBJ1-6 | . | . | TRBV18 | TGTGCCAGCTCCCAATACAGGGACCATAATTCACCCCTCCACTTT | CASSQYRDHNSPLHF
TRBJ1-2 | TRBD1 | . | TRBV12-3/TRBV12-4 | TGTGCCAGCAGTCCCGGGACAGGATATGGCTACACCTTC | CASSPGTGYGYTF
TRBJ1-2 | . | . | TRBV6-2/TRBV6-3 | TGTGCCAGCAGTACCCTGACCGGAGGCTATGGCTACACCTTC | CASSTLTGGYGYTF
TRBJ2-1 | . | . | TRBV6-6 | TGTGCCAGCAGTTACAACAGGGCCAACAATGAGCAGTTCTTC | CASSYNRANNEQFF
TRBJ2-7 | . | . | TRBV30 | TGTGCCTCAACAGGGCCCTTCTACGAGCAGTACTTC | CASTGPFYEQYF
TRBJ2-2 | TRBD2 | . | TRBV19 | TGTGCCAGTAAGGTAATAGCGGGACATACTATAAACACCGGGGAGCTGTTTTTT | CASKVIAGHTINTGELFF
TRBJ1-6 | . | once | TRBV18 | TGTGCCAGCTCACGAGACCAGGGTGCGAGAGATAGTTCACCCCTCCACTTT | CASSRDQGARDSSPLHF
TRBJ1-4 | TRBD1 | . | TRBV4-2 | TGTGCCAGCAGCCAAGGCCCGAGGGCAGGGGGTCCGCCGGTGGCTAATGAAAAACTGTTTTTT | CASSQGPRAGGPPVANEKLFF
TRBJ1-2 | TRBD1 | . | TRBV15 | TGTGCCACCAGCAAGGGACAGGGGATCTATGGCTACACCTTC | CATSKGQGIYGYTF
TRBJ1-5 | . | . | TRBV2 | TGTGCCAGCAGTGAGTTAGGGCAGGGAATCAATCAGCCCCAGCATTTT | CASSELGQGINQPQHF
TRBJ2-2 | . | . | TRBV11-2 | TGTGCCAGCAGCCGTCGAGAATTGAACACCGGGGAGCTGTTTTTT | CASSRRELNTGELFF
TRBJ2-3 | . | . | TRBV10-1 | TGCGCCAGCAGTGAGGCGGGCACAGATACGCAGTATTTT | CASSEAGTDTQYF
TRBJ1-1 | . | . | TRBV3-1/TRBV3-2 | TGTGCCAGCAGCCGGGCGGGCACCAACACTGAAGCTTTCTTT | CASSRAGTNTEAFF
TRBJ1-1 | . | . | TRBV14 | TGTGCCAGCAGCCAAGAAGGAACCGTACACCTAGGAGGAACTGAAGCTTTCTTT | CASSQEGTVHLGGTEAFF
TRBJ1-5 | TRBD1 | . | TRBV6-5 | TGTGCCAGTGGACAGGGCGATCAGCCCCAGCATTTT | CASGQGDQPQHF
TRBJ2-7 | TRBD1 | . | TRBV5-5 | TGTGCCAGCAGCTTGGGGACAGGTTTCTACGAGCAGTACTTC | CASSLGTGFYEQYF
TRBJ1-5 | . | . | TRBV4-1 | TGCGCCAGCAGCCAATCACAGGATAGCAATCAGCCCCAGCATTTT | CASSQSQDSNQPQHF
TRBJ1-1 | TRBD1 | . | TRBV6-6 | TGTGCCAGCAGTTATTTCGGACAGGGGGCTGAAGCTTTCTTT | CASSYFGQGAEAFF
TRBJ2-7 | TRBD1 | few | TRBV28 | TGTGCCAGCGGAAAGACAGGGGCCTACGAGCAGTACTTC | CASGKTGAYEQYF
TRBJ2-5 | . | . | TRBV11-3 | TGTGCCAGCAGCCCAAGGGGGCAAGAGACCCAGTACTTC | CASSPRGQETQYF
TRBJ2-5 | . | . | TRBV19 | TGTGCCAGTAGTATAGGGACAGAAGAGACCCAGTACTTC | CASSIGTEETQYF
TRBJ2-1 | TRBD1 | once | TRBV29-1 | TGCAGCGTTGAGGTCTCGGGACAGGGATACAATGAGCAGTTCTTC | CSVEVSGQGYNEQFF
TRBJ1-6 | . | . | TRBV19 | TGTGCCAGTAGTATCTCGAGGGAAGATTCACCCCTCCACTTT | CASSISREDSPLHF
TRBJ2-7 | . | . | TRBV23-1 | TGCGCCAGCAGTCAATCCCTCCCGTACGAGCAGTACTTC | CASSQSLPYEQYF
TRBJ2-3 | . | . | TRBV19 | TGTGCCAGTAGTACCGCGGGACGCACAGATACGCAGTATTTT | CASSTAGRTDTQYF
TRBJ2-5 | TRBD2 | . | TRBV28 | TGTGCCAGCAGTTCGCCCAGCGGGAGTCCAGAGACCCAGTACTTC | CASSSPSGSPETQYF
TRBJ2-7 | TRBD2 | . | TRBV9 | TGTGCCAGCAGCTCAAAAGCGGGAGGGCCTAGCGAGCAGTACTTC | CASSSKAGGPSEQYF
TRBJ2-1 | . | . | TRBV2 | TGTGCCAGCAGTAACGCGGAAGCCTACAATGAGCAGTTCTTC | CASSNAEAYNEQFF
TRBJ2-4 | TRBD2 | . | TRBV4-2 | TGTGCCAGCAGCCAAGATTACCTAGCGGGGATAAACATTCAGTACTTC | CASSQDYLAGINIQYF